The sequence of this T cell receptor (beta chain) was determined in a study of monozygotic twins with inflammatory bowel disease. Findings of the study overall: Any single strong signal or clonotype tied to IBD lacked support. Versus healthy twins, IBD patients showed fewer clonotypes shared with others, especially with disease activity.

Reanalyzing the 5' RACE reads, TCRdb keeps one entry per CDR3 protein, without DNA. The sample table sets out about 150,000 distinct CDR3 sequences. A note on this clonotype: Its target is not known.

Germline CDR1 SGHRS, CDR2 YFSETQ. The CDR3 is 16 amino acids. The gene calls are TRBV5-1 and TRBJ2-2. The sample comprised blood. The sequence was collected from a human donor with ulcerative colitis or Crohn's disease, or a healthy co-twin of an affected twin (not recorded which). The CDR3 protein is CASSLGRTVNTGELFF.